This T cell receptor beta chain emerged from a study of blood T cell repertoires in COVID-19. Background on the study: Acute-phase and convalescent COVID-19 samples originated in the United States, Italy and Spain.

Recruits, aged roughly 18 to 100 years, lived in 25 or so US areas. Per the original data handling: Scientists estimated how many nucleated cells there were by amplifying reference gene primers. Sequenced by immunoSEQ multiplex PCR; TCRdb stores in-frame clones only, minus some. The V and J calls and clone size were taken over from that table, and D and trimming were inferred from the DNA. The table shows more than 200,000 clones, with around 90% occurring only once. Germline V gene sequence: CDR1 LGHNA, CDR2 YNFKEQ. The CDR3 has 16 amino acids. After removal of 0 bases from V and 4 bases from J, the junction contained 5 bases not matched to a gene.

The chain couples TRBV4-2 to TRBJ2-3, with TRBD2 matching over 9 bases. The TCR sequence derives from a woman in her twenties or thirties with acute COVID-19. The sample comprised PBMCs or T cells enriched from blood (not recorded which). The CDR3 loop reads CASSQDRAGGPDTQYF. CDR3 DNA sequence: TGTGCCAGCAGCCAAGATCGGGCGGGGGGGCCAGATACGCAGTATTTT.